This TCR beta chain is drawn from a study of blood T cell repertoires in COVID-19. Overall study: Sample material is recorded as cDNA or gDNA derived from T cells, B-cell-depleted T cells, or PBMCs.

There are 19 residues in the CDR3. CDR1 is WNHNN, CDR2 SYGVQD, per germline (reference sequence). Unmatched junction bases numbered 15, after V lost 2 bases and J lost 4 bases. One Seattle source followed patients from active infection through their disease course. Clones were sequenced by immunoSEQ multiplex PCR, and TCRdb holds only the in-frame ones, with some missing. Found here are around 84,000 clones, roughly 78% of them singletons; the top ten hold roughly a third. The source of this sequence is a man aged 60-69 years with COVID-19, enrolled during active disease. What was sequenced was peripheral blood. This chain links TRBV10-1 with TRBJ2-7; 12 bases agree with TRBD2. CDR3 nucleotide sequence: TGCGCCAGCAGTGAGCCCATATCTCGACTAGCGGGAGTTTTTTACGAGCAGTACTTC. This gives the protein CASSEPISRLAGVFYEQYF.